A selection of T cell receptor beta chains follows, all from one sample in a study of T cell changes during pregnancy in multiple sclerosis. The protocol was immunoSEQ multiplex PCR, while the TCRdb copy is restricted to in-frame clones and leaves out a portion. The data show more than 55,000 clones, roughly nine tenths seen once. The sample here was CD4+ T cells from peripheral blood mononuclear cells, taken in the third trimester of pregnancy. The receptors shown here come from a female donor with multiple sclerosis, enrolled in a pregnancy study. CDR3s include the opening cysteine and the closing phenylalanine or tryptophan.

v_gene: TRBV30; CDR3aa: CAWGLGSPRPFF
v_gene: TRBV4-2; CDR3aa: CASSQETGTSGSLFF
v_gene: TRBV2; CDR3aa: CAIQPRLVGSLETQYF
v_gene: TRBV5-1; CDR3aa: CASSLQGQKTGELFF
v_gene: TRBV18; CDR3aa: CASSPKQGAGGYTF
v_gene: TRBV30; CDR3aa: CAWSVTGVTSEAFF
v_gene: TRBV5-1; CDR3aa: CASSPSGTGDEKLFF
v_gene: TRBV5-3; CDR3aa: CARSPAGGNTEAFF
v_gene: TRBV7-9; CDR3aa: CASSRGLAGGAEQYF
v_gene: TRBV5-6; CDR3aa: CASTREYEQYF
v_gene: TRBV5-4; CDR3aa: CASRSGGAGTDTQYF
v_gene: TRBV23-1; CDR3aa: CASSQSGRDRVFNEQYF
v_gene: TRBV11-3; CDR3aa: CASSRQGVTGELFF
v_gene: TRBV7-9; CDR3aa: CASSLVTPQGLGEKLFF
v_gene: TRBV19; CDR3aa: CASAKDYFGELFF
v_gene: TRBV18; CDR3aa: CASSQTGPEELFF
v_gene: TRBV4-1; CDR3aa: CASSQEKLHYEQYF
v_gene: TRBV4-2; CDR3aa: CASSQETGTGSYEQYF
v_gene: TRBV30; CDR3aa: CAWTQGLLAKNIQYF
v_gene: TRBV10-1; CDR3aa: CASSHRGLGETQYF
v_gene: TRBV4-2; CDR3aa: CASSQDGFGGGPSYEQYF
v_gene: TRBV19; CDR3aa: CASSAGYRGPRNGYTF
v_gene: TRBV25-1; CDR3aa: CASSEDVGTDTQYF
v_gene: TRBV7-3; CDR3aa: CASSPRGYYGYTF
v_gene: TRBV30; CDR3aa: CAWSSGGYGYTF
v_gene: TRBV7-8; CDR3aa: CASSSLQDNQPQHF
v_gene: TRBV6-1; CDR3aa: CASSPGTGNTIYF
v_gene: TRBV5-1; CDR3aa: CASSSGQGYNYGYTF
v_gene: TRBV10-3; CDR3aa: CAISEPGQGTDTQYF
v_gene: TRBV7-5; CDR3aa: CVRSPTGSEQYF
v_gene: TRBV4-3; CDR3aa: CASSREAESTDTQYF
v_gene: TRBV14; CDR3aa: CASSRRRGAYNSPLHF
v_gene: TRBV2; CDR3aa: CASSEALRGSPLHF
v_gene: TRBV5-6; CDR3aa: CASSSVGTGSETQYF
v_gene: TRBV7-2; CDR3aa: CASSFTGLVNSPLHF
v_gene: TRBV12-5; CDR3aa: CASGLVVPLAGVVRNEQFF
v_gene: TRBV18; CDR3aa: CASSPQGGNEQFF
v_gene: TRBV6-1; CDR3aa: CASSESRDSPLHF
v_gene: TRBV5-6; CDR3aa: CASRPGLAGDGELFF
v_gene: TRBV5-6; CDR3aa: CASSLVADLEKLFF
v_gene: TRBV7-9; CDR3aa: CASSLDRGRGGYTF
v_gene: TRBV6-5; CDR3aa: CASSYSNNREFGYTF
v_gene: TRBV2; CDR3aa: CASSEIYGPFSGNTIYF
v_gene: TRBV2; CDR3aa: CASSEPGQEPYEQYF
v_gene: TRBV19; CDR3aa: CASRETGTGEYEQYF
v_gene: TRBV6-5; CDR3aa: CASSYSGTAPTDTQYF
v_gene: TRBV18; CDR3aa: CASSPVAGGVTDTQYF
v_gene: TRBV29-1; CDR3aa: CSVEVLENQPQHF
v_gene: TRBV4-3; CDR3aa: CASSQGGGGWRKNYGYTF
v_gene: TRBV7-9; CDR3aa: CASSLVSGHLQNIQYF
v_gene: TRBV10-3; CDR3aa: CAISESTKGQVWGEQYF
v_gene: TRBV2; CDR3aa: CASSGSGRAGEQYF
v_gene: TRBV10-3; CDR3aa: CAISDGRSGNTIYF
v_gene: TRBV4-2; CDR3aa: CASSQVGTGELFF
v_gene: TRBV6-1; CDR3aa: CASSEGVMVTENRGPLRNTEAFF